This T cell receptor beta chain originates from a study of T cells in localized non-small cell lung cancer. General observations from the study: In adjacent lung appeared a median around 56 of the top 100 tumor clones. Uninvolved adjacent lung had the highest recorded T cell clonality, with tumor below it.

This CDR3 region has 15 residues. V dropped 10 bases and J dropped 6; count of bases not matched to a gene: 11. Germline V CDR1 and CDR2: SGHAT, FQNNGV. TCRdb's copy holds only in-frame clones and misses some; the assay was immunoSEQ multiplex PCR. The sample gives roughly 50,000 clones, 80% to 95% of which show up once; just under 20% is in the top ten. With regard to this clone: Its cognate antigen is unknown.

The sequence came from a man between 40 and 69 years old with stage I lung adenocarcinoma. The V gene is TRBV11-2, the J gene TRBJ2-5; TRBD2 aligns across 13 bases. This specimen consisted of peripheral blood, obtained before any cancer treatment. Here the CDR3 DNA reads TGTGCCATCTCTACGACTAGCGGGAGGAAAAAGACCCAGTACTTC. Protein sequence: CAISTTSGRKKTQYF.